This passage covers 6 T cell receptor beta chains from one sample sequenced in a study of blood T cell repertoires in COVID-19. Some clones are missing from TCRdb's copy, which holds only in-frame ones; the method was immunoSEQ multiplex PCR. Of hundreds of thousands of clones in the sample, around 90% were seen once. Specimen: peripheral blood. The receptors originated from a man aged 18 to 29 with COVID-19, enrolled during active disease.

This chain uses TRBV19 with TRBJ2-6, with a weak D call TRBD1 (6 bases). CDR1 is LNHDA, CDR2 SQIVND, per germline (reference sequence). The CDR3 covers 16 residues. The ends were cut back, 4 bases at V and 0 bases at J, with 10 bases in the middle. CDR3 in amino acids: CASSNGQFSGANVLTF. CDR3 bases: TGTGCCAGTAGTAACGGACAGTTCTCTGGGGCCAACGTCCTGACTTTC.

V usage is TRBV29-1 and J usage is TRBJ1-1, with 7 positions matching TRBD1. The V segment lost 5 bases and the J segment 10 bases; nucleotides outside the gene matches: 10. Germline CDR1 and CDR2: SQVTM and ANQGSEA. This CDR3 spans 12 amino acids. In DNA form, the CDR3 reads TGCAGCGTTCAGGGGGAGGACACGGCAGCTTTCTTT. Its protein is CSVQGEDTAAFF.

The chain recombines TRBV7-8 with TRBJ2-1; 8 nucleotides match TRBD2. Germline V gene data show CDR1 as SGHVS and CDR2 as FQNEAQ. The CDR3 is 15 residues long. Trimming removed 6 bases from V and 5 bases from J; junction bases left unmatched: 9. In DNA form, the CDR3 reads TGTGCCAGCAGGAGTTTGGTAGCGGGACACAATGAGCAGTTCTTC. Its protein is CASRSLVAGHNEQFF.

The V gene is TRBV5-1, the J gene TRBJ2-5; tentative D call: TRBD2 (6 bases). The V end lost 0 bases, the J end lost 0 bases, and 12 bases lay between the germline ends. Germline CDR1 is SGHRS and CDR2 is YFSETQ. The CDR3 runs to 16 residues. CDR3 protein: CASSLGGTPYQETQYF. CDR3 bases: TGCGCCAGCAGCTTGGGCGGGACCCCGTACCAAGAGACCCAGTACTTC.

The chain joins TRBV11-2 to TRBJ2-1, with 8 positions matching TRBD1. In germline, CDR1 is SGHAT, CDR2 FQNNGV. Trimming cost V 1 base and J 2 bases; bases outside gene matches: 10. The CDR3 runs to 18 residues. CDR3 protein: CASSLGPGQDPTYNEQFF. In DNA form, the CDR3 reads TGTGCCAGCAGCTTAGGTCCGGGACAGGACCCTACCTACAATGAGCAGTTCTTC.

The rearrangement joins TRBV19 to TRBJ2-3; D might be TRBD1 (7 bases). CDR1 and CDR2 (germline): LNHDA, SQIVND (reference sequence). The CDR3 totals 16 residues. With 5 bases removed from V and 2 bases from J, the gap between germline ends came to 17 bases. The CDR3 DNA sequence: TGTGCCAGTAGTCCCACCAGGGGGGCTCTCACAGATACGCAGTATTTT. Amino acids: CASSPTRGALTDTQYF.